This TCR beta chain was retrieved from a study of blood T cell repertoires in COVID-19. Sequencing was performed with immunoSEQ multiplex PCR; in TCRdb, only in-frame clones are kept and a portion is missing. The sample consists of about 39,000 clones, more than 75% of them appearing once. This clone was observed once. This CDR3 has 15 residues. Per the germline V gene, CDR1 is MDHEN and CDR2 is SYDVKM. After removal of 4 bases from V and 2 bases from J, the junction contained 5 bases not matched to a gene. The chain has TRBV28 and TRBJ2-7; 10 bases line up with TRBD1. The specimen was peripheral blood. The TCR comes from a man between 70 and 80 years old with active or convalescent COVID-19. Written as DNA, the CDR3 is TGTGCCAGCAGTTCCCATGGGACAGGGGCCTACGAGCAGTACTTC. Its protein is CASSSHGTGAYEQYF.